A selection of T cell receptor beta chains follows, all from one sample in a study of T cells after yellow fever vaccination. TCRdb ran MiXCR on the 5' RACE reads and lists one entry per CDR3 protein. Among 400,000 or so distinct CDR3 sequences listed, about 19% were seen once. Sequenced material: PBMCs, taken before the yellow fever booster vaccination. All receptors derive from a man between 18 and 29 years old who received the YFV17D yellow fever vaccine. Both conserved end residues are part of each CDR3. D genes are given only for firm matches. Clone size, where shown, is once, few, many, or a class for clones that have expanded.

V	size	D	J	CDR3
TRBV6-5	few	-	TRBJ2-1	CALGRAGSGEQFF
TRBV5-1	few	TRBD2	TRBJ2-1	CASSSRPPPAGGFRHEQFF
TRBV12-3/TRBV12-4	once	-	TRBJ2-3	CASSLGDLGPDTQYF
TRBV5-8	-	TRBD1	TRBJ2-3	CASSPRTGGRYFAQYF
TRBV6-2/TRBV6-3	-	TRBD2	TRBJ2-1	CASRLAIYNEQFF
TRBV6-1	-	-	TRBJ1-6	CAVLKTDIYNSPLHF
TRBV7-9	few	-	TRBJ2-5	CASSSGQRLQETQYF
TRBV7-2	-	TRBD2	TRBJ2-3	CASSSGLESDTQYF
TRBV27	once	-	TRBJ1-1	CASSLRPGIITEAFF
TRBV7-2	-	-	TRBJ1-2	CASSLPGRLNTYGYTF
TRBV4-1	many	-	TRBJ2-2	CASSQAYTGELFF
TRBV5-4	-	TRBD1	TRBJ1-1	CASSFRQGPNTEAFF
TRBV29-1	-	-	TRBJ1-1	CSVGEGGGTEAFF
TRBV29-1	few	-	TRBJ1-2	CSVLLNYGYTF
TRBV12-3/TRBV12-4	few	-	TRBJ1-3	CASGSFNRNTIYF
TRBV7-2	few	-	TRBJ2-5	CASSPVRGETQYF
TRBV6-6	-	TRBD2	TRBJ2-4	CASSTTSGGNIQYF
TRBV12-3/TRBV12-4	few	TRBD1	TRBJ1-1	CASRAGTGITEAFF
TRBV6-1	few	-	TRBJ1-3	CASRTDSTSSGNTIYF
TRBV4-3	-	-	TRBJ1-2	CASSQDNRPYGYTF
TRBV4-3	few	TRBD1	TRBJ2-1	CASSRHLGRTGLLDEQFF
TRBV20-1	-	-	TRBJ2-1	CSASLGEQFF
TRBV5-1	few	-	TRBJ1-2	CASSLKPVGGYTF
TRBV7-2	few	-	TRBJ1-2	CASSLGRGSLYGYTF
TRBV7-9	few	-	TRBJ1-4	CASSLGVGNEKLFF
TRBV6-5	few	-	TRBJ2-5	CASSYSSLRYQETQYF
TRBV12-3/TRBV12-4	-	-	TRBJ1-2	CASSSRGSYGYTF
TRBV7-2	-	-	TRBJ2-3	CASSHPLRDTQYF
TRBV12-3/TRBV12-4	-	-	TRBJ1-2	CASSSDRIFYGYTF